This T cell receptor beta chain was identified in a study of control samples from healthy donors and cancer patients. V shed 3 bases and J shed 2 bases, with 8 bases lying between them. CDR3 length equals 14 residues. From germline, CDR1 is MNHNY and CDR2 SVGAGI (reference sequence). Profiled with immunoSEQ multiplex PCR; TCRdb holds only in-frame clones, not every one. The data show some 150,000 clones, with more than 85% seen just once and approximately 2.5% held by the top ten. Sequences were obtained from blood. V and J are TRBV6-6 and TRBJ1-3; D is unresolved. This clonotype originated in a man aged 50 or older in good health. The CDR3 DNA is TGTGCCAGCAGTTATTTAAGTACTGGAAACACCATATATTTT. Its translation is CASSYLSTGNTIYF.